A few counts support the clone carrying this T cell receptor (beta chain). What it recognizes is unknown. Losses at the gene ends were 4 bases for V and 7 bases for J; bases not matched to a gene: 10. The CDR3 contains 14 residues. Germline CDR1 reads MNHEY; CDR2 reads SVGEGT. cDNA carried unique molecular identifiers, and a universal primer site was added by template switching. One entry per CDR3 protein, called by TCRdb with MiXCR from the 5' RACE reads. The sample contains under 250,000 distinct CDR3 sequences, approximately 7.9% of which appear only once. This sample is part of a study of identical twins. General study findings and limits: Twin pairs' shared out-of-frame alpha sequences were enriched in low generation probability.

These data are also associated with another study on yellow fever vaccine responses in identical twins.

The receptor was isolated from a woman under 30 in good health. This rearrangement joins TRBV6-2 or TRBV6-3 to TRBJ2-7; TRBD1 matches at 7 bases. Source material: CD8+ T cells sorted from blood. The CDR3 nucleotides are TGTGCCAGCAGTTTCGGGACAGACCCTAAGGAGCAGTACGTC. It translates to CASSFGTDPKEQYV.